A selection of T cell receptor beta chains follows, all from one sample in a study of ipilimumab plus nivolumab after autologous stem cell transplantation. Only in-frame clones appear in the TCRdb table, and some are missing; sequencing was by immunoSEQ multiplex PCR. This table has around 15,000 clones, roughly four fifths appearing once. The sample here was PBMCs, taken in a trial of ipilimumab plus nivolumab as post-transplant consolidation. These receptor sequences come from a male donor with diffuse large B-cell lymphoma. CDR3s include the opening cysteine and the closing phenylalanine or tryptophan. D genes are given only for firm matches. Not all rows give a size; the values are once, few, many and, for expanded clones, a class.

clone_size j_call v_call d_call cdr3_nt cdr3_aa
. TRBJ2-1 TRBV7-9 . TGTGCCAGCAGCTTAGCGCTACGGGGGAATGAGCAGTTCTTC CASSLALRGNEQFF
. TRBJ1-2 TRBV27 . TGTGCCAGCAGTTCAGGGCGTAGCTATGGCTACACCTTC CASSSGRSYGYTF
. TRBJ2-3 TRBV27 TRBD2 TGTGCCAGCACCCCTTCGTCGTGGGGGGGGGCAGATACGCAGTATTTT CASTPSSWGGADTQYF
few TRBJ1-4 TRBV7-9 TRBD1 TGTGCCAGCAACCCGGGACAGGGAGGGGAAAAACTGTTTTTT CASNPGQGGEKLFF
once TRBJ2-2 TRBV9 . TGTGCCGCCCAGGGGTCTACCGGGGAGCTGTTTTTT CAAQGSTGELFF
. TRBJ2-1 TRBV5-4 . TGTGCCAGCAGCGCCCTGACAGGACAAGGGTGGAATGAGCAGTTCTTC CASSALTGQGWNEQFF
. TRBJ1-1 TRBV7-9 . TGTGCCAGCAGCCAATCACAGGGTATGGGAGCTTTCTTT CASSQSQGMGAFF
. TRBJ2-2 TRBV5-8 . TGTGCCAGCAGCTTTGGGAGGTTCGGCGGGGAGCTGTTTTTT CASSFGRFGGELFF
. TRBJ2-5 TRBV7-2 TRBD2 TGTGCCAGCAGCCAGCCTACCGGACTAGGAGAGACCCAGTACTTC CASSQPTGLGETQYF
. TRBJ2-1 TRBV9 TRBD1 TGTGCCAGCAGCGTAGGGACAGGGAGTATGGGTGAGCAGTTCTTC CASSVGTGSMGEQFF
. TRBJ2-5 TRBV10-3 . TGTGCCATCAGTGATCGGGGAAGGGGTGGCCAAGAGACCCAGTACTTC CAISDRGRGGQETQYF
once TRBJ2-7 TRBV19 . TGTGCCAGTAGTACACGACCTTTCGGCTCCTACGAGCAGTACTTC CASSTRPFGSYEQYF
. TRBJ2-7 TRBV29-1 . TGCAGCGTTGATGCGGGTTACGAGCAGTACTTC CSVDAGYEQYF
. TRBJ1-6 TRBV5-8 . TGTGCCAGCGGCAGGGGTTCACCCCTCCACTTT CASGRGSPLHF
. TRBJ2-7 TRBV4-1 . TGCGCCAGCAGCCAAGGGGGGACCAAAGTACGGGAGCAGTACTTC CASSQGGTKVREQYF
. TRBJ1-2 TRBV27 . TGTGCCAGCAGTCCTTCACCGACTCATAACTATGGCTACACCTTC CASSPSPTHNYGYTF
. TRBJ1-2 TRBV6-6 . TGTGCCAGCAGTTCCCCTGGGGAGGGGATATATGGCTACACCTTC CASSSPGEGIYGYTF
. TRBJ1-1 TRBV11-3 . TGTGCCAGCAGCTTAGGTTCTGGGACTGAAGCTTTCTTT CASSLGSGTEAFF
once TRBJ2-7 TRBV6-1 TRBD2 TGTGCCAGCAATAGGGAGGCTAGCGGGACCTACGAGCAGTACTTC CASNREASGTYEQYF
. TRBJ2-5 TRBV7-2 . TGTGCCAGCAGCCTTATCGGGGTTATAGAGACCCAGTACTTC CASSLIGVIETQYF
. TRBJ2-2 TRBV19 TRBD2 TGTGCCAGTAGTACCGGACTAGCGGGGACTCGCAGCACCGGGGAGCTGTTTTTT CASSTGLAGTRSTGELFF
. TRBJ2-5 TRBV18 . TGTGCCAGCTCACCATTTGACAGCTTGTACCAAGAGACCCAGTACTTC CASSPFDSLYQETQYF
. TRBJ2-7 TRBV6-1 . TGTGCCAGCCTACGAGGTTCCGAGCAGTACTTC CASLRGSEQYF
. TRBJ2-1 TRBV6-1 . TGTGCCATCAGTGAGTTCGCATCCTCCTACAATGAGCAGTTCTTC CAISEFASSYNEQFF
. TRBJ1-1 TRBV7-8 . TGTGCCAGCCGATCGGGTCGCAGGTATAACACTGAAGCTTTCTTT CASRSGRRYNTEAFF
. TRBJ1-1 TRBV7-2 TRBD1 TGTGCCAGCAGCCCTCGACAGGGGGCGCGGGACACTGAAGCTTTCTTT CASSPRQGARDTEAFF
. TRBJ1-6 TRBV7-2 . TGTGCCAGCGGCTCCTATAATTCACCCCTCCACTTT CASGSYNSPLHF
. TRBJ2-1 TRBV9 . TGTGCCAGCAGCGTAGCTAGTTATCATGAGCAGTTCTTC CASSVASYHEQFF
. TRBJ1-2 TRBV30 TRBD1 TGTGGTACGAGCCCCACAGGGGGGTATGGCTACACCTTC CGTSPTGGYGYTF
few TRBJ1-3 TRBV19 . TGTGCCAGTAGTATAGATACGACGACGCAGACCATATATTTT CASSIDTTTQTIYF
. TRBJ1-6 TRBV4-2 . TGTGCCAGCAGCTATCAGGGAGGTAATTCACCCCTCCACTTT CASSYQGGNSPLHF
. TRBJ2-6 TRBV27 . TGTGCCAGCAGTTTCTCTGGGGCCAACGTCCTGACTTTC CASSFSGANVLTF
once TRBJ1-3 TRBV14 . TGTGCCAGCAGCCGCGACCAGGGGTTTGGAAACACCATATATTTT CASSRDQGFGNTIYF
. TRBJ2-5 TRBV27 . TGTGCCAGCAGTTTAGGGTCCGGGGGCATGGGCGAGACCCAGTACTTC CASSLGSGGMGETQYF
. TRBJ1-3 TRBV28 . TGTGCCAGCAGTTTATCCGGGCACTCTGGAAACACCATATATTTT CASSLSGHSGNTIYF
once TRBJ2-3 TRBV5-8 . TGTGCCAGCATGTGGGGGCGGACAGATACGCAGTATTTT CASMWGRTDTQYF
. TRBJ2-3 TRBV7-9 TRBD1 TGTGCCAGCAGTCCGACCGGGACAGGGCCAGATACGCAGTATTTT CASSPTGTGPDTQYF
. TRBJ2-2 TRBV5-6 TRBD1 TGTGCCAGCAAGAGGGACAGGACGAACACCGGGGAGCTGTTTTTT CASKRDRTNTGELFF
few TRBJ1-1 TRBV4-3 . TGCGCCAGCAGCCAAGGGACGATGAACACTGAAGCTTTCTTT CASSQGTMNTEAFF
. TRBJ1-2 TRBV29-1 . TGCAGCGTTGAATACCGGAGGGGCTACACCTTC CSVEYRRGYTF
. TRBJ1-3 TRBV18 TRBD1 TGTGCCAGCTCACCCGGGACAGGGAGAATCAACACCATATATTTT CASSPGTGRINTIYF
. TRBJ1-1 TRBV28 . TGTGCCAGCAGGCCGATGGTTCGGACGACTGAAGCTTTCTTT CASRPMVRTTEAFF
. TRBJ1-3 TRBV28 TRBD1 TGTGCCAGCAGTTTACCTTATGGACAGGGGGCGTGGGGAAACACCATATATTTT CASSLPYGQGAWGNTIYF
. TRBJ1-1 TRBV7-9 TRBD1 TGTGCCAGCAGGCAAGGGACAGATACAAAAGCTTTCTTT CASRQGTDTKAFF